The subject of this entry is one T cell receptor beta chain. The sample originates from a study of blood T cell repertoires in COVID-19. On the study more broadly: Samples came from the United States, Italy and Spain, spanning acute and convalescent COVID-19.

Germline V CDR1 and CDR2: SGHVS, FQNEAQ. The CDR3 consists of 14 residues. Trimming left V 2 bases short and J 7 bases short, with 11 bases between. This table comes from immunoSEQ multiplex PCR, and its TCRdb copy is limited to in-frame clones, with some not included. The sample gives about 380,000 clones, about 87% of which show up once; 1% to 1.5% is in the top ten. Participant age was roughly 18 to 95 years, and participants resided in around 24 US areas. Grouping used clinical history reported by participants in a survey and questionnaire. The sequencing input was PBMCs or T cells enriched from blood (not recorded which). The chain joins TRBV7-8 to TRBJ1-4; D gene ambiguous. This TCR came from a young man who had recovered from COVID-19. In DNA, the CDR3 is TGTGCCAGCAGCTTATGGGCGGGCGGTGAAAAACTGTTTTTT. Its protein product is CASSLWAGGEKLFF.